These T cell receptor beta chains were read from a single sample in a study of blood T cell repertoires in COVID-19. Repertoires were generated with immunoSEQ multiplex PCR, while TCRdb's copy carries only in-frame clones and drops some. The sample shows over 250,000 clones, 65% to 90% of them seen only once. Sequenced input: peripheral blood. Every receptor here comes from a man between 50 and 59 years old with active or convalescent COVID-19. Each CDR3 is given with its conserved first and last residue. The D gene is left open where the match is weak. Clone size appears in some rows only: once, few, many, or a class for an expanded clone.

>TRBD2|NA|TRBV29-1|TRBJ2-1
CSVEASGADNEQFF
TGCAGCGTTGAGGCTAGCGGGGCGGACAATGAGCAGTTCTTC
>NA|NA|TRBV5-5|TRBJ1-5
CASSLDQGQPQHF
TGTGCCAGCAGCTTGGATCAGGGCCAGCCCCAGCATTTT
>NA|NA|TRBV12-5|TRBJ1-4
CASGLVWGGAVEKLFF
TGTGCTAGTGGTTTGGTATGGGGGGGCGCGGTCGAAAAACTGTTTTTT
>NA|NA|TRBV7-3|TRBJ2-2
CASSLGSGANTGELFF
TGTGCCAGCAGCTTAGGTAGCGGAGCGAACACCGGGGAGCTGTTTTTT
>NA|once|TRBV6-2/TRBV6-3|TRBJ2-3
CASSYLLGGSSTDTQYF
TGTGCCAGCAGTTACCTTCTGGGGGGTTCCTCCACAGATACGCAGTATTTT
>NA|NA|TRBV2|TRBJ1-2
CASSYYGTGDGYTF
TGTGCCAGCAGTTACTACGGGACGGGAGATGGCTACACCTTC
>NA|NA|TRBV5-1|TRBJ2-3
CASSFLAGQSTDTQYF
TGCGCCAGCAGCTTCCTGGCGGGACAGAGCACAGATACGCAGTATTTT
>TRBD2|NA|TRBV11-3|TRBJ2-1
CASSPGRREIMDEQFF
TGTGCCAGCAGCCCCGGCCGGCGGGAGATCATGGATGAGCAGTTCTTC
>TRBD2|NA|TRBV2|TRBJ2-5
CASWRGRTQETQYF
TGTGCCAGCTGGCGCGGGAGGACCCAAGAGACCCAGTACTTC
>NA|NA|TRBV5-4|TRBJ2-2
CASSLGQLAANTGELFF
TGTGCCAGCAGCTTGGGCCAACTAGCTGCGAACACCGGGGAGCTGTTTTTT
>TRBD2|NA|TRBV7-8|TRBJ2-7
CASSLGSGGPYEQYF
TGTGCCAGCAGCTTAGGCAGCGGGGGGCCCTACGAGCAGTACTTC
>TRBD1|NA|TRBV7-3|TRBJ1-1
CASSLHGGQGEAFF
TGTGCCAGCAGCTTACACGGTGGACAGGGAGAAGCTTTCTTT
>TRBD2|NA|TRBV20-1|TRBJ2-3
CSASDGGRPDTQYF
TGCAGTGCTAGTGACGGCGGGAGGCCAGATACGCAGTATTTT
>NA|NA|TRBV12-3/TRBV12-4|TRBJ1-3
CASSLGVGNTIYF
TGTGCCAGCAGTCTCGGGGTAGGAAACACCATATATTTT
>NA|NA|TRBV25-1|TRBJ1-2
CASSDDRAGRNGYTF
TGTGCCAGCAGTGATGATAGGGCAGGGCGCAATGGCTACACCTTC
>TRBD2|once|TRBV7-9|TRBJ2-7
CASSLRVTRGSRGEQYF
TGTGCCAGCAGCTTAAGGGTAACGCGCGGGAGTCGTGGGGAGCAGTACTTC
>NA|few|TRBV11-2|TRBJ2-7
CASSLVATEQYF
TGTGCCAGCAGCTTAGTGGCCACCGAGCAGTACTTC
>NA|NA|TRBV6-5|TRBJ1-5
CASRRGEAQPQHF
TGTGCCAGCAGACGGGGGGAGGCACAGCCCCAGCATTTT
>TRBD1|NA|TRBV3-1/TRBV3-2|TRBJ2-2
CASSRTGANTGELFF
TGTGCCAGCAGTCGGACAGGGGCGAACACCGGGGAGCTGTTTTTT
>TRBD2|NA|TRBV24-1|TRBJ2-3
CATSEGTSGGDTQYF
TGTGCCACCAGTGAGGGGACTAGTGGGGGAGATACGCAGTATTTT
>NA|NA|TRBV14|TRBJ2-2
CASSQQVTGELFF
TGTGCCAGCAGCCAACAGGTTACCGGGGAGCTGTTTTTT
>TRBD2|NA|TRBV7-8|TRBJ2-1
CASSLTRGTSNEQFF
TGTGCCAGCAGCCTAACCCGGGGGACTAGCAATGAGCAGTTCTTC
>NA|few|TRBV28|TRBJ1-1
CATTRVPGVVAFF
TGTGCCACCACCCGTGTCCCAGGGGTTGTAGCTTTCTTT
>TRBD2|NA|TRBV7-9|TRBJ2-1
CASSLAPSGSTNEQFF
TGTGCCAGCAGCTTAGCGCCTAGCGGGAGTACCAATGAGCAGTTCTTC
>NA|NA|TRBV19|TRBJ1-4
CASRTARQRRASNEKLFF
TGTGCCAGTAGGACCGCAAGACAGCGAAGGGCCTCTAATGAAAAACTGTTTTTT
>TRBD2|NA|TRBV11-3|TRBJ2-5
CASSLTSGRLETQYF
TGTGCCAGCAGCTTGACTAGCGGGAGGTTGGAGACCCAGTACTTC
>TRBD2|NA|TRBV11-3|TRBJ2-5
CASSLGLAGQETQYF
TGTGCCAGCAGCTTAGGACTAGCGGGGCAAGAGACCCAGTACTTC
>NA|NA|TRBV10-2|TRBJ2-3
CASSGGPADTQYF
TGCGCCAGCAGTGGAGGGCCTGCAGATACGCAGTATTTT
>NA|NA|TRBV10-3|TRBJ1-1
CAISASGYTEAFF
TGTGCCATCAGTGCCTCAGGGTACACTGAAGCTTTCTTT
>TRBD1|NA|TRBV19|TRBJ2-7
CASSQGTGAGFYEQYF
TGTGCCAGTAGTCAAGGGACAGGGGCTGGTTTCTACGAGCAGTACTTC
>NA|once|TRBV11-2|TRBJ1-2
CASSLDSPGVGYTF
TGTGCCAGCAGCTTAGATAGCCCAGGGGTTGGCTACACCTTC
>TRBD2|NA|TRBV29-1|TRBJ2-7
CSVEGLADTYEQYF
TGCAGCGTTGAGGGACTAGCGGATACATACGAGCAGTACTTC
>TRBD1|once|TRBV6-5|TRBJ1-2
CASTPVGGEVYGYTF
TGTGCCAGCACCCCGGTAGGGGGCGAGGTGTACGGCTACACCTTC
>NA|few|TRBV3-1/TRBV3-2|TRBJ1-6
CASSQGPQGVASPLHF
TGTGCCAGCAGCCAAGGGCCACAGGGAGTAGCTTCACCCCTCCACTTT
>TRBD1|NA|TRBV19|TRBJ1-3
CASRETGNAAGNTIYF
TGTGCCAGTAGGGAGACAGGGAACGCTGCTGGAAACACCATATATTTT
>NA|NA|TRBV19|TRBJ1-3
CASSPPHTFSGNTIYF
TGTGCCAGTAGTCCACCCCATACTTTCTCTGGAAACACCATATATTTT
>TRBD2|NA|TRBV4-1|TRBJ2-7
CASSQEGGRPVDEQYF
TGCGCCAGCAGCCAAGAGGGCGGGAGGCCCGTCGACGAGCAGTACTTC
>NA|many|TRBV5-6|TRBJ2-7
CASSFSGSSYEQYF
TGTGCCAGCAGCTTCTCGGGGAGCTCCTACGAGCAGTACTTC
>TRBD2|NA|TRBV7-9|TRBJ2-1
CASSRGLAGDPQPNEQFF
TGTGCCAGCAGCCGCGGACTAGCGGGAGACCCCCAACCCAATGAGCAGTTCTTC
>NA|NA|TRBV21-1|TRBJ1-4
CASSYNGFRDRGEKLFF
TGTGCCAGCAGCTATAATGGCTTCCGGGACAGGGGGGAAAAACTGTTTTTT
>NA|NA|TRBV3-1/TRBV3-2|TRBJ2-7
CASSRRVASYEQYF
TGTGCCAGCAGCCGTCGGGTAGCGTCTTACGAGCAGTACTTC
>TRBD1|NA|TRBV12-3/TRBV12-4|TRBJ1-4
CASKGTGNEKLFF
TGTGCCAGCAAGGGGACAGGGAATGAAAAACTGTTTTTT